These T cell receptor beta chains were read from a single sample in a study of memory CD4+ T cells and cytomegalovirus serostatus. TCRdb's table, derived via immunoSEQ multiplex PCR, lists solely in-frame clones and lacks some. The sample shows around 30,000 clones, about 75% of them seen only once. The sequenced material came from memory CD4+ T cells from blood. Receptors were obtained from an adult in good health and CMV-seronegative. Some clones in this sample may be carry-over from other donors' samples. The CDR3 runs from the conserved cysteine through the conserved F or W. Fields, in order: J gene, D gene, V gene, clone size, CDR3 DNA, CDR3 protein. The D gene is left open where the match is weak. Clone size is not always given. Where it is, it says once, few, many or a class for expanded clones.

j_call: TRBJ2-3; d_call: -; v_call: TRBV4-1; clone_size: -; cdr3_nt: TGCGCCAGCAGCCAAGGGGGGAATACGCAGTATTTT; cdr3_aa: CASSQGGNTQYF
j_call: TRBJ1-1; d_call: -; v_call: TRBV18; clone_size: few; cdr3_nt: TGTGCCAGCTCACCATTCTCCGGTCAGGACACTGAAGCTTTCTTT; cdr3_aa: CASSPFSGQDTEAFF
j_call: TRBJ1-1; d_call: -; v_call: TRBV18; clone_size: few; cdr3_nt: TGTGCCAGCTCACGGGACGGAAAGAACACTGAAGCTTTCTTT; cdr3_aa: CASSRDGKNTEAFF
j_call: TRBJ1-6; d_call: -; v_call: TRBV10-1; clone_size: few; cdr3_nt: TGCGCCAGCAGTGCAGGGAACGATTCACCCCTCCACTTT; cdr3_aa: CASSAGNDSPLHF
j_call: TRBJ1-6; d_call: -; v_call: TRBV5-1; clone_size: -; cdr3_nt: TGCGCCAGCAGCTTGGCTGATAATTCACCCCTCCACTTT; cdr3_aa: CASSLADNSPLHF
j_call: TRBJ1-2; d_call: -; v_call: TRBV7-2; clone_size: -; cdr3_nt: TGTGCCAGCAGCTTAAAGGCCCAAGCTAACTATGGCTACACCTTC; cdr3_aa: CASSLKAQANYGYTF
j_call: TRBJ1-5; d_call: TRBD1; v_call: TRBV12-5; clone_size: -; cdr3_nt: TGTGCTAGTGCCAGTACCGGGACAGGGGTCTTGAACAATCAGCCCCAGCATTTT; cdr3_aa: CASASTGTGVLNNQPQHF
j_call: TRBJ2-7; d_call: -; v_call: TRBV5-1; clone_size: -; cdr3_nt: TGCGCCAGCAGCTTGGTGGGGGAAACCAACGAGCAGTACTTC; cdr3_aa: CASSLVGETNEQYF
j_call: TRBJ1-2; d_call: -; v_call: TRBV6-5; clone_size: few; cdr3_nt: TGTGCCAGCAGTTACTCTCGAGACGGACCAAGCTACACCTTC; cdr3_aa: CASSYSRDGPSYTF
j_call: TRBJ1-1; d_call: -; v_call: TRBV5-1; clone_size: -; cdr3_nt: TGCGCCAGCAGCAAAAACACCGACATGAACACTGAAGCTTTCTTT; cdr3_aa: CASSKNTDMNTEAFF
j_call: TRBJ2-5; d_call: -; v_call: TRBV25-1; clone_size: -; cdr3_nt: TGTGCCAGCACCCCATTGGGGGGGAGGGGGTACCAAGAGACCCAGTACTTC; cdr3_aa: CASTPLGGRGYQETQYF
j_call: TRBJ1-2; d_call: TRBD1; v_call: TRBV11-2; clone_size: -; cdr3_nt: TGTGCCAGCAGCATACAGGGGGCTGGCTACACCTTC; cdr3_aa: CASSIQGAGYTF
j_call: TRBJ1-1; d_call: TRBD1; v_call: TRBV29-1; clone_size: -; cdr3_nt: TGCAGCGTTGGTCAGACAGGGCGAACTGAAGCTTTCTTT; cdr3_aa: CSVGQTGRTEAFF
j_call: TRBJ2-7; d_call: TRBD1; v_call: TRBV27; clone_size: -; cdr3_nt: TGTGCCAGCAGGCGAACAGGGGTTAACTCCTACGAGCAGTACTTC; cdr3_aa: CASRRTGVNSYEQYF
j_call: TRBJ2-5; d_call: -; v_call: TRBV11-2; clone_size: once; cdr3_nt: TGTGCCAGCAGCTTAGAGGGGGGGGCAGGGCAGTACTTC; cdr3_aa: CASSLEGGAGQYF
j_call: TRBJ2-6; d_call: -; v_call: TRBV7-2; clone_size: -; cdr3_nt: TGTGCCAGCAGCTTAGGAAGGGCTTCTGGGGCCAACGTCCTGACTTTC; cdr3_aa: CASSLGRASGANVLTF
j_call: TRBJ2-5; d_call: -; v_call: TRBV7-2; clone_size: -; cdr3_nt: TGTGCCAGCAGCTTAATCGGGGCAGGGGGGTTGGAGACCCAGTACTTC; cdr3_aa: CASSLIGAGGLETQYF
j_call: TRBJ1-1; d_call: -; v_call: TRBV4-2; clone_size: few; cdr3_nt: TGTGCCAGCAACGCACAGGGTGGCACTGAAGCTTTCTTT; cdr3_aa: CASNAQGGTEAFF
j_call: TRBJ1-2; d_call: -; v_call: TRBV10-2; clone_size: -; cdr3_nt: TGCGCCAGCAGTGACACCGTTCTTCACTATGGCTACACCTTC; cdr3_aa: CASSDTVLHYGYTF
j_call: TRBJ2-7; d_call: TRBD2; v_call: TRBV2; clone_size: -; cdr3_nt: TGTGCCAGCAACCCACTAGCGGGGGGCTCCTACGAGCAGTACTTC; cdr3_aa: CASNPLAGGSYEQYF
j_call: TRBJ1-1; d_call: TRBD1; v_call: TRBV6-1; clone_size: -; cdr3_nt: TGTGCCAGCACCCAGAGGACAGGGGGCGAAAGTGGAGCTTTCTTT; cdr3_aa: CASTQRTGGESGAFF
j_call: TRBJ1-1; d_call: -; v_call: TRBV2; clone_size: -; cdr3_nt: TGTGCCAGCAATAGGGAAATGGGAGACACTGAAGCTTTCTTT; cdr3_aa: CASNREMGDTEAFF
j_call: TRBJ2-1; d_call: -; v_call: TRBV12-2; clone_size: few; cdr3_nt: TGTGCAAGTCGCTTAGATACACTAGCGGAGAACAATGAGCAGTTCTTC; cdr3_aa: CASRLDTLAENNEQFF
j_call: TRBJ1-2; d_call: -; v_call: TRBV6-5; clone_size: -; cdr3_nt: TGTGCCAGCAGTTACTCAATACAGGGTCCCTATGGCTACACCTTC; cdr3_aa: CASSYSIQGPYGYTF
j_call: TRBJ2-2; d_call: -; v_call: TRBV4-1; clone_size: once; cdr3_nt: TGCGCCAGCAGCCATCCCGGCCCCGGGGAGCTGTTTTTT; cdr3_aa: CASSHPGPGELFF
j_call: TRBJ1-1; d_call: -; v_call: TRBV19; clone_size: few; cdr3_nt: TGTGCCAGTAGTATACCAGGGGTTGACACTGAAGCTTTCTTT; cdr3_aa: CASSIPGVDTEAFF
j_call: TRBJ1-5; d_call: -; v_call: TRBV6-5; clone_size: -; cdr3_nt: TGTGCCAGCACGGCGAGACTAGGCAATCAGCCCCAGCATTTT; cdr3_aa: CASTARLGNQPQHF
j_call: TRBJ2-7; d_call: -; v_call: TRBV10-3; clone_size: once; cdr3_nt: TGTGCCATCAGTGGACACAGGGACGAGCAGTACTTC; cdr3_aa: CAISGHRDEQYF
j_call: TRBJ1-4; d_call: -; v_call: TRBV5-1; clone_size: -; cdr3_nt: TGCGCCAGCAGCCCCAATGAGGGCTCTAATGAAAAACTGTTTTTT; cdr3_aa: CASSPNEGSNEKLFF
j_call: TRBJ2-3; d_call: -; v_call: TRBV5-1; clone_size: -; cdr3_nt: TGCGCCAGCAGCTTGGGGGCCACAGATACGCAGTATTTT; cdr3_aa: CASSLGATDTQYF
j_call: TRBJ2-3; d_call: TRBD1; v_call: TRBV6-1; clone_size: -; cdr3_nt: TGTGCCAGCAGTGACGAGGGGGCAACAGATACGCAGTATTTT; cdr3_aa: CASSDEGATDTQYF
j_call: TRBJ2-3; d_call: -; v_call: TRBV25-1; clone_size: -; cdr3_nt: TGTGCCAGCAGTGGGATCCTTCAGGACAAGAACACAGATACGCAGTATTTT; cdr3_aa: CASSGILQDKNTDTQYF
j_call: TRBJ2-1; d_call: -; v_call: TRBV5-1; clone_size: -; cdr3_nt: TGCGCCAGCAGCTTGGTCGGCCAGAAGCAGTTCTTC; cdr3_aa: CASSLVGQKQFF
j_call: TRBJ1-2; d_call: -; v_call: TRBV28; clone_size: -; cdr3_nt: TGTGCCACGACAGCGTTTAACTATGGCTACACCTTC; cdr3_aa: CATTAFNYGYTF
j_call: TRBJ2-3; d_call: -; v_call: TRBV29-1; clone_size: -; cdr3_nt: TGCAGCGTAATTAGGGACACCAGCACAGATACGCAGTATTTT; cdr3_aa: CSVIRDTSTDTQYF
j_call: TRBJ1-5; d_call: -; v_call: TRBV2; clone_size: -; cdr3_nt: TGTGCCAGCAGTGTAGGCCGGGGGGGTCAGCCCCAGCATTTT; cdr3_aa: CASSVGRGGQPQHF
j_call: TRBJ2-3; d_call: TRBD1; v_call: TRBV10-3; clone_size: -; cdr3_nt: TGTGCCATCAGTCGGGACAGGGAGGGAGTGGCGCAGTATTTT; cdr3_aa: CAISRDREGVAQYF
j_call: TRBJ1-1; d_call: TRBD1; v_call: TRBV7-9; clone_size: -; cdr3_nt: TGTGCCAGCAGCTTTTCACCAACAGGGGGCACTGAAGCTTTCTTT; cdr3_aa: CASSFSPTGGTEAFF
j_call: TRBJ1-5; d_call: -; v_call: TRBV5-6; clone_size: few; cdr3_nt: TGTGCCAGCAGCTTGACACTTAGCAATCAGCCCCAGCATTTT; cdr3_aa: CASSLTLSNQPQHF
j_call: TRBJ1-1; d_call: TRBD1; v_call: TRBV27; clone_size: -; cdr3_nt: TGTGCCAGCAGTCGGATAGGGACAGTGGGTTCGTCCGAAGCTTTCTTT; cdr3_aa: CASSRIGTVGSSEAFF